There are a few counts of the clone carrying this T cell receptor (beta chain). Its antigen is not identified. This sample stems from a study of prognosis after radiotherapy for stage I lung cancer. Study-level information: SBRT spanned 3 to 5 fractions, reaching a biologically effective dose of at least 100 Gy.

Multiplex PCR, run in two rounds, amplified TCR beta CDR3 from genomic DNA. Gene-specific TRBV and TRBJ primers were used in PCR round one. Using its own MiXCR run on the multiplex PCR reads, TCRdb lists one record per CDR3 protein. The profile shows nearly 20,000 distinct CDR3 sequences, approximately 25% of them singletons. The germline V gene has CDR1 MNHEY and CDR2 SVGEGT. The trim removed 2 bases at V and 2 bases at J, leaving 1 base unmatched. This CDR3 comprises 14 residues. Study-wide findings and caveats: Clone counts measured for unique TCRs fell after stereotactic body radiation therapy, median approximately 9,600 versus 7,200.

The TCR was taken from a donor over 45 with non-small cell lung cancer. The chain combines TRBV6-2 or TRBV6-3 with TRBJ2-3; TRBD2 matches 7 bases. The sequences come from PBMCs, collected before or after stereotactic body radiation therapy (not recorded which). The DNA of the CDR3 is TGTGCCAGCAGTTACGGGACTAACACAGATACGCAGTATTTT. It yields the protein CASSYGTNTDTQYF.